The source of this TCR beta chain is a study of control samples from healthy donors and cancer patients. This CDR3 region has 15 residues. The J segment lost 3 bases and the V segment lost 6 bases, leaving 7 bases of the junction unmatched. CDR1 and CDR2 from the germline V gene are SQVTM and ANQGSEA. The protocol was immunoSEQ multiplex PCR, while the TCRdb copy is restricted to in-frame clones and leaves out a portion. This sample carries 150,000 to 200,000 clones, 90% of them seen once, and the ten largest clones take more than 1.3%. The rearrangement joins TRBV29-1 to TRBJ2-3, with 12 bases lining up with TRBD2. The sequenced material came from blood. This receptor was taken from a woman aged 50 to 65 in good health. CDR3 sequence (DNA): TGCAGCGTGCTGGGGCTAGCGGGGGGGACAGATACGCAGTATTTT. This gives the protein CSVLGLAGGTDTQYF.